This T cell receptor beta chain was sequenced for a study of T-cell memory formation after mild COVID-19. General study results and limits: SARS-CoV-2 specificity of second-wave clones peaking day 37 was unconfirmed. Among CD4+ contracting clones, most were CM and EM, and CD8+ ones EMRA. Clones that shrank (day 15 to 85) were balanced CD4/CD8, whereas later expanders leaned CD4+.

5'RACE with constant-segment primers built TCRalpha and TCRbeta cDNA libraries with UMIs. TCRdb passed the 5' RACE reads through MiXCR, listing each CDR3 protein once. The table includes roughly 100,000 distinct CDR3 sequences, over 15% detected once. The CDR3 length is 15 residues. CDR1 SEHNR and CDR2 FQNEAQ come from the germline V gene (reference sequence). Trimming took 1 base from V and 6 from J; bases not matched to a gene: 4. Turning to this clonotype: Its cognate antigen is unknown.

This TCR derives from an adult woman who had mild COVID-19 (a few samples of this study predate the infection). Cell type and time point are not known. V usage is TRBV7-9 and J usage is TRBJ2-3, with 10 bases that match TRBD2. Source material: PBMCs or a T cell subset sorted from them (not recorded which). CDR3 residues: CASSLGRAGGDTQYF. CDR3 nucleotides: TGTGCCAGCAGCTTAGGTCGAGCGGGAGGGGATACGCAGTATTTT.